This entry is about one T cell receptor beta chain. This clone was found once. Its antigen is not yet known. Base qualities are not provided; no much larger clone lies one nucleotide away. This entry is derived from a study of control samples from healthy donors and cancer patients (dated by TCRdb to between 2020 and 2021). Per the germline V gene, SNHLY is the CDR1 and FYNNEI is the CDR2. From the cysteine through the phenylalanine, the CDR3 covers 17 amino acids. The entry retains the CDR3 DNA only, 51 bases that are in frame from base 1. V is cut back by 3 bases and J by 0 bases, with 10 bases in the junction unmatched. Preparation of the library involved the immunoSEQ multiplex PCR assay. Held by TCRdb, this immuneACCESS table contains in-frame sequences only and omits some clones. Under half of the omission traces to an unresolved V gene where checked; the cause of the rest is unknown. The sample table shows around 81,000 clones, and more than 80% are seen once. The ten biggest clones cover approximately 1.5% of the sample.

The V and J genes are TRBV2 and TRBJ1-1; TRBD1 matches 7 bases in the middle. The specimen sequenced was blood. The TCR originated in a woman in her 30s in good health. The CDR3 region has the sequence CASSDDRAWGMNTEAFF. Read as DNA, the sequence is TGTGCCAGCAGTGATGACAGGGCGTGGGGGATGAACACTGAAGCTTTCTTT.